This T cell receptor beta chain was identified in a study of blood T cell repertoires in COVID-19. Under the authors' procedure: Amplification with reference gene primers provided the estimates of nucleated cell counts. The method was immunoSEQ multiplex PCR; TCRdb's version includes in-frame clones alone and lacks a portion of them. V, J and clone size derive from that table, while D and trimming were established from the DNA sequence. This sample carries some 350,000 clones, 80% to 90% of them seen once, and the ten largest clones take around 3%. The CDR3 totals 16 residues. The germline CDR1 and CDR2 sequences are SGHNT and YYREEE (reference sequence). Trimming took 4 bases from V and 4 from J, leaving 20 bases between them.

Sequencing was performed on peripheral blood. The clonotype comes from a man in his thirties or forties with active or convalescent COVID-19. The chain combines TRBV5-4 with TRBJ1-1; D may be TRBD1 (6 bases). DNA for the CDR3: TGTGCCAGCAGCCATTTTGCCGGGGGAGGGGGCACTGAAGCTTTCTTT. Translated: CASSHFAGGGGTEAFF.